Presented here are 21 T cell receptor beta chains from one specimen sequenced in a study of post-analysis software for immune sequencing data (dated by TCRdb to between 2015 and 2016). The library was built by means of PCR. TCRdb names Illumina HiSeq 2500 as the instrument used. To reduce PCR and sequencing biases, unique molecular identifiers were built into the TCR beta cDNA libraries. In TCRdb, the public reads were trimmed at Q25 with fastp and aligned with MiXCR, with productive beta chains retained. One record per CDR3 amino acid sequence lists the most common genes and DNA. Across this sample there are around 400,000 distinct CDR3 sequences, with 30% to 45% seen only once. In total, the top ten clones hold about 7.6% of the sample. For these receptors, no antigen is known. Study-wide findings and limitations: Patients showed significantly higher frequencies than controls for a handful of TRBV segments, among them TRBV5-6, TRBV5-1 and TRBV20-1.

The sequenced material came from blood. The origin of the receptors is a girl aged 2 to 10 with multiple sclerosis.

This clonotype was observed a handful of times. This chain joins TRBV10-3 and TRBJ2-7; 10 nucleotides line up with TRBD1. Germline V lookup: CDR1 ENHRY, CDR2 SYGVKD. This CDR3 has 13 residues. Germline trimming cut 10 bases from V and 4 bases from J; bases unmatched to any gene: 7. The CDR3 loop reads CATRGQGRYEQYF. The CDR3 coding sequence is TGTGCCACCAGGGGACAGGGGCGGTACGAGCAGTACTTC.

CDR3 sequence reads: CASSFLPSGALNGELFF. CDR3 nucleotide sequence: TGTGCCAGCAGCTTCCTCCCATCTGGGGCCCTAAACGGGGAGCTGTTTTTT. The chain combines TRBV7-2 with TRBJ2-2, with D possibly being TRBD1 (5 bases). CDR1 SGHTA and CDR2 FQGNSA come from the germline V gene. The CDR3 covers 17 residues. With 3 bases removed from V and 7 bases from J, the gap between germline ends came to 21 bases.

This clonotype showed up just a few times. The genes are TRBV19 and TRBJ2-7, with D maybe TRBD1 (6 bases). Germline V gives CDR1 LNHDA, CDR2 SQIVND (reference sequence). The CDR3 has 13 residues. V was clipped by 6 bases and J by 5 bases, with 14 bases between them. This chain's CDR3 is CASSQSGTNEQYF. In nucleotides, the CDR3 is TGTGCCAGTAGCCAATCCGGGACAAACGAGCAGTACTTC.

This chain uses TRBV29-1 with TRBJ2-1, with 8 bases identical to TRBD2. The V gene end was trimmed by 7 bases and the J gene end by 5 bases; junction bases not matched to a gene: 13. The CDR3 has 15 amino acids. CDR1 is SQVTM, CDR2 ANQGSEA, per germline. CDR3 region: CSAGGSGTLNNEQFF. The DNA of the CDR3 is TGCAGCGCCGGGGGTAGCGGGACCTTAAACAATGAGCAGTTCTTC.

This clonotype has only one observation. The V and J genes are TRBV7-9 and TRBJ2-7; 7 nucleotides align to TRBD2. Germline V gene data show CDR1 as SEHNR and CDR2 as FQNEAQ (reference sequence). There are 15 residues in the CDR3. J gave up 2 bases and V 3 bases, and 7 bases lay outside the gene matches. The CDR3 spells CASSFSNLAAYEQYF. The CDR3 DNA reads as TGTGCCAGCAGCTTTAGTAACCTAGCGGCCTACGAGCAGTACTTC.

In this sample, this clonotype turned up a few times. The chain employs TRBV20-1 and TRBJ2-1, with a weak D call TRBD1 (6 bases). Germline CDR1 and CDR2: DFQATT and SNEGSKA (reference sequence). This CDR3 region has 15 residues. The V gene lost 0 bases and the J gene lost 4 bases, with 13 bases spanning the gap. The CDR3 DNA follows: TGCAGTGCTAGAGATCCCCAGGGGTTTTACAATGAGCAGTTCTTC. It specifies CSARDPQGFYNEQFF.

In its sample, this clonotype was seen a few times. The chain employs TRBV3-1 and TRBJ1-2; D unresolved. V dropped 2 bases and J dropped 6 bases, with 16 bases sitting between them. This CDR3 comprises 15 residues. Germline V lookup: CDR1 LGHDT, CDR2 YNNKEL (reference sequence). The CDR3 DNA reads TGTGCCAGCAGCCAAAGTGAGGTGGAATCCAATGGCTACACCTTC. Its translation: CASSQSEVESNGYTF.

Here the CDR3 DNA reads TGTGCCAGCAGTTTAGTCGACAGGCAAGAGACCCAGTACTTC. Protein product: CASSLVDRQETQYF. This chain links TRBV12-3 or TRBV12-4 with TRBJ2-5; D is perhaps TRBD1 (6 bases). Trimming shortened V by 1 base and J by 2 bases, and 8 bases separated the two germline ends. The CDR3 runs 14 residues.

This clonotype was detected many times. The genes are TRBV7-2 and TRBJ2-7; unclear D gene. Germline CDR1 reads SGHTA; CDR2 reads FQGNSA. CDR3 size: 11 residues. Trimming removed 1 base from V and 3 bases from J, with 1 base in between. CDR3 bases: TGTGCCAGCAGCTTAGTCTACGAGCAGTACTTC. Translation: CASSLVYEQYF.

The gene calls are TRBV2 and TRBJ1-4, with D maybe TRBD1 (5 bases). The germline V and J ends were trimmed by 8 bases and 6 bases, with 10 bases remaining between them. Germline values: CDR1 SNHLY, CDR2 FYNNEI. This CDR3 region has 12 residues. The CDR3 bases are TGTGCCAGCCCGGGGGTGGATGAAAAACTGTTTTTT. Its translation is CASPGVDEKLFF.

The J gene is TRBJ2-7, the V gene TRBV15, with a tentative D call TRBD1 (6 bases). Gene TRBJ2-5 matches the end of the DNA better, so the J call may be wrong. The CDR3 totals 14 residues. The germline V gene encodes CDR1 LNHNV and CDR2 YYDKDF (reference sequence). CDR3 DNA sequence: TGTGCCACCAGCCCAGCCGTACAGGGAGAGACCCAGTACTTC. Its translation: CATSPAVQGETQYF.

V gene TRBV4-3 combines with J gene TRBJ2-1; TRBD2 matches 11 bases. This CDR3 spans 20 amino acids. Germline assignment: CDR1 LGHNA and CDR2 YSLEER. With 2 bases clipped from V and 9 bases from J, the junction kept 21 bases outside the gene matches. This CDR3 is CASSQKVRRGLAGGPVEQFF. The CDR3 coding sequence is TGCGCCAGCAGCCAAAAAGTCCGAAGGGGATTAGCGGGAGGGCCGGTTGAGCAGTTCTTC.

This clonotype was seen a handful of times. The V and J genes are TRBV7-2 and TRBJ2-3; TRBD2 matches 7 bases. Per the germline V gene, CDR1 is SGHTA and CDR2 is FQGNSA. J was trimmed by 4 bases and V by 6 bases; bases with no gene match: 4. This CDR3 has 13 amino acids. This CDR3 is CASSREGPDTQYF. CDR3 nucleotides: TGTGCCAGCAGTAGGGAGGGCCCAGATACGCAGTATTTT.

The chain couples TRBV24-1 to TRBJ2-1, with D uncertain. V lost 9 bases and J lost 5, with 13 bases in between. Germline CDR1 reads KGHDR; CDR2 reads SFDVKD. The CDR3 totals 13 residues. The CDR3 sequence is CATDPGEDNEQFF. DNA for the CDR3: TGTGCCACCGACCCTGGAGAGGACAATGAGCAGTTCTTC.

The sample holds a few counts of this clonotype. The chain couples TRBV7-9 to TRBJ2-5; weak D call: TRBD2 (6 bases). Trimming removed 2 bases from V and 1 base from J, with 11 bases in between. Germline values: CDR1 SEHNR, CDR2 FQNEAQ (reference sequence). The CDR3 is 15 amino acids. CDR3 in amino acids: CASSLLDYSQETQYF. The DNA of the CDR3 is TGTGCCAGCAGCTTACTGGACTACTCCCAAGAGACCCAGTACTTC.

Only a few counts were recorded for this clonotype. The chain couples TRBV28 to TRBJ2-1; D remains unclear. Germline assignment: CDR1 MDHEN and CDR2 SYDVKM. The CDR3 covers 12 residues. Trimming removed 3 bases from V and 7 bases from J, with 7 bases in between. CDR3 protein: CASSFQRNEQFF. In DNA form, the CDR3 reads TGTGCCAGCAGTTTCCAACGGAATGAGCAGTTCTTC. Variable domain in full (rest from reference TRBV28 and TRBJ2-1): DVKVTQSSRYLVKRTGEKVFLECVQDMDHENMFWYRQDPGLGLRLIYFSYDVKMKEKGDIPEGYSVSREKKERFSLILESASTNQTSMYLCASSFQRNEQFFGPGTRLTVL.

This clonotype was observed a single time. This rearrangement joins TRBV12-3 or TRBV12-4 to TRBJ1-5; tentatively, D is TRBD1 (5 bases). Between the trimmed V and J ends, which lost 8 bases and 0 bases, there was a span of 14 bases. The CDR3 has 15 residues. Written as DNA, the CDR3 is TGTGCCAGCGTATCACAGGCGGGTAGCAATCAGCCCCAGCATTTT. As protein: CASVSQAGSNQPQHF.

This rearrangement joins TRBV15 to TRBJ1-1; 7 bases agree with TRBD1. The CDR3 covers 13 residues. With V trimmed by 6 bases and J by 1 base, 2 bases remained unmatched. CDR1 LNHNV and CDR2 YYDKDF come from the germline V gene (reference sequence). DNA of the CDR3: TGTGCCACCAGAAGACAGGGGAACACTGAAGCTTTCTTT. It codes for CATRRQGNTEAFF.

The gene calls are TRBV6-1 and TRBJ1-1; tentatively, D is TRBD1 (5 bases). V lost 4 bases, J lost 0 bases, and 15 bases lay in between. CDR3 length: 16 amino acids. Germline V CDR1 and CDR2: MNHNS, SASEGT. The CDR3 loop reads CASSVFRGTLNTEAFF. In nucleotides, the CDR3 is TGTGCCAGCAGTGTCTTTAGGGGCACACTGAACACTGAAGCTTTCTTT.

The genes are TRBV5-1 and TRBJ2-1; D gene ambiguous. CDR1 is SGHRS and CDR2 is YFSETQ in the germline V gene. This CDR3 is 12 amino acids long. Trimming took off 7 bases at V and 16 bases at J, with 21 bases between the two ends. CDR3 sequence: CASGSQHTEAFF. As DNA, the CDR3 is TGCGCCAGCGGCTCACAGCACACTGAAGCTTTCTTC.

This chain connects TRBV7-2 to TRBJ2-7; D ambiguous. The V gene lost 5 bases and the J gene lost 3 bases, with 11 bases spanning the gap. Germline V lookup: CDR1 SGHTA, CDR2 FQGNSA. The CDR3 spans 13 residues. DNA of the CDR3: TGTGCCAGCAGCCGAGACTTTTTCTACGAGCAGTACTTC. Translating gives CASSRDFFYEQYF.